This paragraph covers one T cell receptor (beta chain) sequence. Its antigen remains unidentified. Isolated RNA was reverse transcribed into cDNA used as the sequencing template. Clones were sequenced by immunoSEQ multiplex PCR, and TCRdb holds only the in-frame ones, with some missing. This table holds 200,000 to 250,000 clones, 55% to 70% found once. These data come from a study of CD8+ T cells in alopecia areata. As for the study in general: Among treated patients, oral tofacitinib was administered at 5 to 10 mg twice daily.

Sample treatment: oral pan-JAK inhibitor, 5-10 mg twice daily. Specimens obtained from alopecia areata patients comprised lesional scalp punch biopsies and peripheral blood. The CDR3 is made up of 16 amino acids. Germline CDR1 and CDR2: LNHDA and SQIVND (reference sequence). With V trimmed by 5 bases and J by 7 bases, 15 bases remained unmatched. Study-wide findings and caveats: Affected scalp, especially in alopecia totalis/universalis, had a higher clonality than normal scalp did. Baseline CD8+ expansion's link to response remains uncertain, as there was one nonresponder.

The receptor's source is a human donor with alopecia areata. The chain uses TRBV19 and TRBJ2-5; 8 nucleotides match TRBD1. The material sequenced was CD4+ T cells sorted from blood, taken at week 4, from a patient treated with tofacitinib. CDR3: CASSSSEGRGTGTQYF. CDR3 nucleotides: TGTGCCAGTAGTTCCTCCGAGGGGCGCGGGACAGGGACCCAGTACTTC.